A selection of T cell receptor beta chains follows, all from one sample in a study of blood T cell repertoires in COVID-19. TCRdb's copy holds only in-frame clones and misses some; the assay was immunoSEQ multiplex PCR. The sample has about 270,000 clones; around 93% are singletons. The specimen was PBMCs or T cells enriched from blood (not recorded which). The receptors stem from a man in his forties or fifties who had been exposed to COVID-19. The CDR3 runs from the conserved cysteine through the conserved F or W. The D gene is left open where the match is weak. The size of a clone is reported for some rows only, either as once, few or many, or as a class for expanded clones.

v_gene	abundance	d_gene	j_gene	CDR3aa	CDR3nt
TRBV28	.	.	TRBJ1-1	CASRRPRDGGDTEAFF	TGTGCCAGCAGGCGCCCCAGGGATGGGGGGGACACTGAAGCTTTCTTT
TRBV6-5	.	TRBD1	TRBJ1-2	CASSYGTGTGGYTF	TGTGCCAGCAGTTACGGGACAGGGACGGGTGGCTACACCTTC
TRBV30	.	TRBD2	TRBJ2-1	CAWSVRTSGRNEQFF	TGTGCCTGGAGTGTAAGAACTAGCGGCCGAAATGAGCAGTTCTTC
TRBV3-1/TRBV3-2	.	TRBD2	TRBJ2-1	CASSQELAGVYNEQFF	TGTGCCAGCAGCCAAGAACTAGCGGGAGTTTACAATGAGCAGTTCTTC
TRBV5-1	.	TRBD1	TRBJ2-5	CASSWGQAAYQETQYF	TGCGCCAGCAGCTGGGGACAGGCCGCGTACCAAGAGACCCAGTACTTC
TRBV5-4	.	.	TRBJ2-3	CASSPEGGYTDTQYF	TGTGCCAGCAGCCCGGAGGGGGGGTACACAGATACGCAGTATTTT
TRBV19	.	.	TRBJ1-1	CASNPSMNTEAFF	TGTGCCAGTAATCCGAGCATGAACACTGAAGCTTTCTTT
TRBV5-1	.	.	TRBJ1-5	CASSLSGINQPQHF	TGCGCCAGCAGCTTGTCAGGGATTAATCAGCCCCAGCATTTT
TRBV29-1	once	TRBD2	TRBJ2-2	CSVEDGRADSGRVPGELFF	TGCAGCGTTGAAGATGGTCGGGCCGATAGCGGGAGGGTACCCGGGGAGCTGTTTTTT
TRBV6-5	.	TRBD1	TRBJ1-5	CASKSGQGQPQHF	TGTGCCAGCAAGTCGGGACAGGGACAGCCCCAGCATTTT
TRBV19	.	.	TRBJ2-7	CASSTQGPHEQYF	TGTGCCAGTAGTACACAGGGCCCCCACGAGCAGTACTTC
TRBV5-6	.	TRBD1	TRBJ1-3	CASSLEGQINTIYF	TGTGCCAGCAGCTTGGAGGGACAGATAAACACCATATATTTT
TRBV24-1	.	TRBD2	TRBJ2-5	CATSPSGLAGYQETQYF	TGTGCCACCAGTCCCTCGGGACTAGCGGGATACCAAGAGACCCAGTACTTC
TRBV29-1	.	.	TRBJ1-1	CSATGNTEAFF	TGCAGCGCGACAGGCAACACTGAAGCTTTCTTT
TRBV5-1	once	TRBD2	TRBJ2-1	CASSLALERLAGPEQFF	TGCGCCAGCAGCTTGGCCCTAGAGAGACTAGCGGGACCTGAGCAGTTCTTC
TRBV6-2/TRBV6-3	.	TRBD2	TRBJ2-1	CASSFSGRETSNEQFF	TGTGCCAGCAGTTTTAGCGGGAGGGAAACTTCCAATGAGCAGTTCTTC
TRBV12-3/TRBV12-4	.	.	TRBJ1-5	CASSTNFNQPQHF	TGTGCCAGCAGTACTAACTTCAATCAGCCCCAGCATTTT
TRBV5-6	.	.	TRBJ2-5	CASSLPGGETQYF	TGTGCCAGCAGCTTGCCCGGAGGGGAGACCCAGTACTTC
TRBV7-9	.	.	TRBJ2-7	CASSHRTVPYEQYF	TGTGCCAGCAGCCACCGGACAGTTCCCTACGAGCAGTACTTC
TRBV6-5	.	.	TRBJ2-5	CASSSLWSRETQYF	TGTGCCAGCAGTTCCCTCTGGTCCCGGGAGACCCAGTACTTC
TRBV5-1	.	TRBD1	TRBJ2-2	CASSLSGGAAGELFF	TGCGCCAGCAGCTTGTCAGGGGGCGCCGCCGGGGAGCTGTTTTTT
TRBV5-1	.	.	TRBJ2-1	CASRSGNEQFF	TGCGCCAGCAGGTCAGGGAATGAGCAGTTCTTC
TRBV7-2	once	.	TRBJ2-7	CASSIRLYEQYF	TGTGCCAGCAGCATCAGGCTTTACGAGCAGTACTTC
TRBV9	.	.	TRBJ2-1	CASSVDSFWRDEQFF	TGTGCCAGCAGCGTAGACTCCTTTTGGAGGGATGAGCAGTTCTTC
TRBV25-1	.	.	TRBJ2-7	CASSGNIGAYEQYF	TGTGCCAGCAGCGGGAATATCGGGGCCTACGAGCAGTACTTC
TRBV27	.	.	TRBJ2-6	CASSFTGANVLTF	TGTGCCAGCAGTTTTACTGGGGCCAACGTCCTGACTTTC
TRBV29-1	few	TRBD1	TRBJ2-5	CSGGTGGETQYF	TGCAGCGGAGGTACAGGGGGGGAGACCCAGTACTTC
TRBV28	.	TRBD1	TRBJ2-1	CASIMTGVPHNEQFF	TGTGCCAGCATTATGACAGGGGTGCCCCACAATGAGCAGTTCTTC
TRBV30	.	.	TRBJ2-4	CAWRAFSGSETKNIQYF	TGTGCCTGGAGGGCTTTTTCGGGGTCGGAGACCAAAAACATTCAGTACTTC
TRBV30	once	.	TRBJ1-2	CACLPEGYGGYTF	TGTGCCTGCTTACCTGAGGGCTACGGGGGCTACACCTTC
TRBV5-1	.	TRBD1	TRBJ1-3	CASSSGTGALSGNTIYF	TGCGCCAGCAGCAGCGGGACAGGGGCCCTCTCTGGAAACACCATATATTTT
TRBV7-9	few	TRBD1	TRBJ2-1	CASSLEVRGLNNEQFF	TGTGCCAGCAGCTTAGAGGTCAGGGGGCTAAACAATGAGCAGTTCTTC
TRBV6-2/TRBV6-3	.	TRBD1	TRBJ2-7	CASSPFRGTGSNEQYF	TGTGCCAGCAGCCCTTTCCGAGGGACAGGGTCCAACGAGCAGTACTTC
TRBV2	.	.	TRBJ2-3	CASSERLGDTQYF	TGTGCCAGCAGTGAACGACTAGGGGATACGCAGTATTTT
TRBV30	.	.	TRBJ2-5	CAWIQAGQETQYF	TGTGCCTGGATCCAGGCGGGCCAAGAGACCCAGTACTTC
TRBV19	.	.	TRBJ1-6	CASSIEGNSPLHF	TGTGCCAGTAGTATCGAGGGAAATTCACCCCTCCACTTT
TRBV5-1	.	TRBD2	TRBJ2-7	CASSFGNSGRIYEQYF	TGCGCCAGCAGCTTTGGAAATAGCGGGAGGATTTACGAGCAGTACTTC
TRBV7-2	.	TRBD2	TRBJ2-1	CASSSTKLLAGVNEQFF	TGTGCCAGCAGTTCAACCAAGCTTCTAGCGGGAGTGAATGAGCAGTTCTTC
TRBV9	.	TRBD1	TRBJ2-5	CASSMTGAPQETQYF	TGTGCCAGCAGCATGACAGGGGCCCCCCAAGAGACCCAGTACTTC
TRBV7-9	.	TRBD2	TRBJ2-1	CASSLGPASGDNEQFF	TGTGCCAGCAGCTTAGGTCCGGCTAGCGGGGACAATGAGCAGTTCTTC
TRBV7-9	.	.	TRBJ2-7	CASSLPDRAGYEQYF	TGTGCCAGCAGCTTGCCAGACAGGGCGGGGTACGAGCAGTACTTC
TRBV12-5	.	TRBD2	TRBJ2-3	CASGLVSGSVTDTQYF	TGTGCTAGTGGTTTGGTCAGCGGGAGTGTCACAGATACGCAGTATTTT
TRBV29-1	.	.	TRBJ2-4	CSVEGPKNIQYF	TGCAGCGTTGAAGGGCCTAAAAACATTCAGTACTTC
TRBV4-2	few	.	TRBJ2-6	CASTLFSEVAGANVLTF	TGTGCCAGCACCCTCTTCAGCGAAGTAGCTGGGGCCAACGTCCTGACTTTC
TRBV4-2	few	.	TRBJ1-1	CASSQKGDTEAFF	TGTGCCAGCAGCCAAAAGGGGGACACTGAAGCTTTCTTT
TRBV30	.	.	TRBJ2-7	CAWSGKRLFYEQYF	TGTGCCTGGAGTGGGAAAAGACTGTTCTACGAGCAGTACTTC
TRBV27	.	TRBD2	TRBJ2-1	CASSLLGTSPNEQFF	TGTGCCAGCAGTTTATTAGGGACTAGTCCCAATGAGCAGTTCTTC
TRBV10-3	.	TRBD1	TRBJ1-2	CAISEGDRYGYTF	TGTGCCATCAGTGAAGGGGACAGATATGGCTACACCTTC
TRBV10-3	.	.	TRBJ1-4	CAIRGQDNEKLFF	TGTGCCATCAGGGGCCAGGATAATGAAAAACTGTTTTTT